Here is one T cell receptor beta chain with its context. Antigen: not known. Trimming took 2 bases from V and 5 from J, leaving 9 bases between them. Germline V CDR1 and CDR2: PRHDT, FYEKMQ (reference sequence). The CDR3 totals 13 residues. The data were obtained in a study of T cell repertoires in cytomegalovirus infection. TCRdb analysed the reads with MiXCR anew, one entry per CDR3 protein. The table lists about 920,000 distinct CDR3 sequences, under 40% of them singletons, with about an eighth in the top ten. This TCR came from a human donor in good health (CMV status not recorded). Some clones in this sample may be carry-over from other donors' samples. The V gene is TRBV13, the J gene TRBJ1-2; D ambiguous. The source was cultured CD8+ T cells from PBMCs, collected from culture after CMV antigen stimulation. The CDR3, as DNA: TGTGCCAGCAGCTTAAAGGGTTGGTATGGCTACACCTTC. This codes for CASSLKGWYGYTF.